The present T cell receptor beta chain was sequenced within a study of blood T cell repertoires in COVID-19. Study in general: PBMCs, B-cell-depleted T cells, or T cells were the source of the cDNA or gDNA that made up the material.

Sequencing was performed with immunoSEQ multiplex PCR; in TCRdb, only in-frame clones are kept and a portion is missing. The profile covers about 210,000 clones, with approximately 80% appearing a single time and over 2% taken by the ten largest. Unmatched junction bases numbered 13, after V lost 1 base and J lost 7 bases. Germline CDR1 and CDR2: LGHDT and YNNKEL (reference sequence). The CDR3 extends over 17 amino acids. This chain connects TRBV3-1 (or the pseudogene TRBV3-2) to TRBJ2-1; 7 bases line up with TRBD2. Material: peripheral blood. This clonotype was obtained from a man aged 40-55 years who had recovered from COVID-19. The chain's CDR3 is CASSQVYFEGAGNEQFF. CDR3 in DNA: TGTGCCAGCAGCCAAGTTTATTTTGAGGGAGCGGGGAATGAGCAGTTCTTC.